This TCR beta chain derives from a study of blood T cells in healthy people across ages. Through a sample-barcoded 5' primer and a J-beta primer mix, a second PCR was run for roughly 6 to 12 cycles. A single record per CDR3 protein comes from TCRdb applying MiXCR to the 5' RACE reads. The table includes some 750,000 distinct CDR3 sequences, 22% detected once. This clonotype was seen a few times. CDR1 is DFQATT and CDR2 is SNEGSKA in the germline V gene (reference sequence). CDR3 size: 14 residues. V was pared by 2 bases and J by 1 base, with 8 bases between. The source of this sequence is a man in his 70s in good health. Sequenced input: blood. V is TRBV20-1 and J is TRBJ2-2; D is unresolved. The DNA of the CDR3 is TGCAGTGCTAGATCGGAATTGAACACCGGGGAGCTGTTTTTT. This sequence encodes CSARSELNTGELFF.